This TCR beta chain was identified in a study of T cells in Graves' hyperthyroidism and ophthalmopathy (dated by TCRdb to about 2019). Context from the whole study: Peripheral blood was collected at initial diagnosis, before any treatment. The study also compared thyroid tissue and blood T-cell repertoires from more than five Graves' hyperthyroidism patients. To identify distinguishing TCR V-J signatures, a discovery cohort of 100 patients was used, comprising 43 with Graves' ophthalmopathy and approximately 57 with stable Graves' hyperthyroidism. After sampling, hyperthyroidism patients received methimazole starting at 30 mg daily, and ophthalmopathy patients received high-dose intravenous methylprednisolone. TCR Vbeta CDR3 sequencing of 130 to 150 peripheral blood samples (more than 40 ophthalmopathy, 75 to 80 hyperthyroidism and approximately 17 progressor patients) is reported in the paper. The approximately 100 discovery patients were randomly split 7:3 into training and test sets. Prospective prediction of ophthalmopathy was tested in an independent validation cohort consisting of 18 to 20 hyperthyroidism patients and around 16 patients who later progressed to ophthalmopathy.

The CDR3 sequence holds 12 residues, the cysteine and phenylalanine included. This entry keeps only the CDR3 DNA: 36 bases, framed from base 1. Reading the germline V gene gives CDR1 MNHNS and CDR2 SASEGT. V is pruned by 9 bases and J by 8 bases, leaving 9 bases of the junction without a gene match. Ophthalmopathy patients had moderately to severely active disease, with a Clinical Activity Score of 3 or more, a NOSPECS grade of 4 or more, and a disease duration of less than 3 months. Patients with uncontrolled infections, other autoimmune diseases, pregnancy or lactation were excluded. Diagnoses were established on the basis of clinical symptoms, serum thyroxine and TRAb, thyroid ultrasound, and orbital computed tomography. PBMCs were separated from around 9.1 ml of fresh peripheral blood using Ficoll-Paque density gradient centrifugation. Total RNA was extracted with Trizol reagent, and quality was checked on an Agilent 2100 Bioanalyzer.

Summary of the overall study and its limitations: Blood samples also contained most of the expanded thyroid clonotypes (frequency above 0.001), which suggests that blood repertoires may reflect thyroid immune responses. In cross-validation, a model built on a 13 V-J signature told ophthalmopathy apart from stable hyperthyroidism with roughly 87% sensitivity and approximately 84% specificity, and in testing the same model reached 80%/75%. During validation, the model predicted progression to ophthalmopathy a median of approximately 6.5 months ahead of onset, with roughly 65% sensitivity and 72.22% specificity. Sample size was not statistically predetermined, and blinding of investigators to group allocation was not performed.

The TCR beta CDR3 regions were amplified from RNA transcripts. The first round of RT-PCR for the TCR CDR3 was performed with the HTBI primer set and the Qiagen OneStep RT-PCR kit. Libraries were constructed in a second round of multiplex PCR, after which size selection and purification were performed. The libraries were sequenced on an Illumina HiSeq2000 using paired-end 100 bp reads. Processing in the source paper ran as follows. SOAPnuke was used to process the raw data, with reads discarded if the reads contained adapters or uncalled bases, had a mean Phred below 15, or lacked an exact constant-primer or identifier match. COPE v1.2.5 was used to merge the high-quality paired reads, and each unique nucleotide sequence was defined as a clonotype. Clonotypes were aligned to IMGT TRBV, TRBD and TRBJ reference segments using MiTCR v1.1. The analysis was restricted to V-J combinations with a frequency above 0.0001, which together covered just over 99% of the repertoires. A TCS score was defined as the ratio between F50 (clonal expansion) and ExV (chaos), using BLOSUM62-based TCRdist between CDR3 peptides within each V-J. Welch's t-statistics and random forest reduced roughly 540 V-J features to roughly 13, which were used in a naive Bayes classifier (R e1071). Using fastp trimming at Q25 and MiXCR clonotype assembly, TCRdb reanalyzed the public sequencing data and kept in-frame beta chains. CDR3 protein sequences are deduplicated, and each keeps its most common genes and DNA. TCRdb assigned the V and J calls; the authors' analysis was not used. Within this sample are around 570,000 distinct CDR3 sequences, with 15% to 20% of them counted one time only. The ten largest clones represent roughly 47% of the sample.

This clonotype was detected only a few times. Its antigen specificity is not known. No base quality values were provided; no much bigger clone lies one nucleotide off. The TCR originated in a man between 40 and 49 years old with Graves' ophthalmopathy. The V and J genes are TRBV6-1 and TRBJ1-1, and TRBD1 aligns with 7 junction nucleotides. Input material: blood. The DNA reads TGTGCCAGTGTTAGGGCGGGACAGGAAGCTTTCTTT. Its protein product is CASVRAGQEAFF.